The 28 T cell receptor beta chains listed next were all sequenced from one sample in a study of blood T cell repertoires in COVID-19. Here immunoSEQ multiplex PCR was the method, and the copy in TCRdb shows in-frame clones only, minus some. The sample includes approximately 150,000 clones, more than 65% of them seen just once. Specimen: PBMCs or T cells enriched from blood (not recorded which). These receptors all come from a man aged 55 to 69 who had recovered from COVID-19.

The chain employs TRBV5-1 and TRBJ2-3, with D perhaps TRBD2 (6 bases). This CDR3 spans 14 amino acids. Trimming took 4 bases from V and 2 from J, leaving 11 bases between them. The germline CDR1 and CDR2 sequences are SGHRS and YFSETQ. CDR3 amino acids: CASSGGTPTDTQYF. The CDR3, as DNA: TGCGCCAGCAGCGGGGGGACTCCCACAGATACGCAGTATTTT.

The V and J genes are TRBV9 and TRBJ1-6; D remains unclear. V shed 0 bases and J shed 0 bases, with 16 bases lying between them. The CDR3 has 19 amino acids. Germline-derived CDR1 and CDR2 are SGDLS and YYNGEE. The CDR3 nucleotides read TGTGCCAGCAGCGTAGCTTTGGAGGGTGTGGGCTCCTATAATTCACCCCTCCACTTT. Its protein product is CASSVALEGVGSYNSPLHF.

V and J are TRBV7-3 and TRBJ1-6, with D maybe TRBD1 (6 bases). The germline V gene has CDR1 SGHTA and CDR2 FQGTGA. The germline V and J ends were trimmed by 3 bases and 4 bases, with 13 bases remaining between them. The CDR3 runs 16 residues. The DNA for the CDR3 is TGTGCCAGCAGCTTGGACAGTAGGGCTTATAATTCACCCCTCCACTTT. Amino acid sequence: CASSLDSRAYNSPLHF.

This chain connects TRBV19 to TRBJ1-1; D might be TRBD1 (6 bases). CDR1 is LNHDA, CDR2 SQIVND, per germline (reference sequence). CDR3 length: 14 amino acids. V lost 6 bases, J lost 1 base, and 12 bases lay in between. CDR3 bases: TGTGCCAGTAGCGGTCAGGGGTGGAACACTGAAGCTTTCTTT. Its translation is CASSGQGWNTEAFF.

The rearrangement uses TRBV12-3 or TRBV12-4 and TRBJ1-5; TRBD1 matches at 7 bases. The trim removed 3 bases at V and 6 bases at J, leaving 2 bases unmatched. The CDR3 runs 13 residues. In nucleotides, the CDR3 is TGTGCCAGCAGTTTCCAGGGGGGTCAGCCCCAGCATTTT. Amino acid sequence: CASSFQGGQPQHF.

The CDR3 DNA follows: TGTGCCAGCAGCTTGGAGGCAGGCCGGCGTAATTCACCCCTCCACTTT. Residues: CASSLEAGRRNSPLHF. V is TRBV5-4 and J is TRBJ1-6; D gene unclear. Germline assignment: CDR1 SGHNT and CDR2 YYREEE (reference sequence). The ends were cut back, 0 bases at V and 6 bases at J, with 13 bases in the middle. The CDR3 is 16 amino acids.

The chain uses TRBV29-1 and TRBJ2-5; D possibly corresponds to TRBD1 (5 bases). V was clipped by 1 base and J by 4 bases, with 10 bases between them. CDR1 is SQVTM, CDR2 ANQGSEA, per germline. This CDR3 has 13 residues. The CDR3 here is CSVEAGSGETQYF. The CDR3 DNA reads TGCAGCGTTGAAGCAGGGTCTGGAGAGACCCAGTACTTC.

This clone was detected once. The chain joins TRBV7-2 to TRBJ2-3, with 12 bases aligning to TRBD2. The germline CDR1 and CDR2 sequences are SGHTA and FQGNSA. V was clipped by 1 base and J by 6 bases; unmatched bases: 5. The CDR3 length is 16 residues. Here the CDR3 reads CASSLVPSGGADTQYF. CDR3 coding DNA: TGTGCCAGCAGCTTAGTCCCTAGCGGGGGGGCTGATACGCAGTATTTT.

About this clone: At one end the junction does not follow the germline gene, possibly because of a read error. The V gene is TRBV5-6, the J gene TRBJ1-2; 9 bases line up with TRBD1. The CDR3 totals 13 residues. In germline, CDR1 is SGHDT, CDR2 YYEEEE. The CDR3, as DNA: TGTGCCAGCAGTTTGGACAGGGGATATGGCTACACCTTC. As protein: CASSLDRGYGYTF.

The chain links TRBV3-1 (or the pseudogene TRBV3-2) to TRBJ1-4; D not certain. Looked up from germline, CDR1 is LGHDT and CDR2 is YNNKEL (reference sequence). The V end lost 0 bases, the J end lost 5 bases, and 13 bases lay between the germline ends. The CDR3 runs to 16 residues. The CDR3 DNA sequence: TGTGCCAGCAGCCAAGACTATTCAACTAGCAATGAAAAACTGTTTTTT. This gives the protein CASSQDYSTSNEKLFF.

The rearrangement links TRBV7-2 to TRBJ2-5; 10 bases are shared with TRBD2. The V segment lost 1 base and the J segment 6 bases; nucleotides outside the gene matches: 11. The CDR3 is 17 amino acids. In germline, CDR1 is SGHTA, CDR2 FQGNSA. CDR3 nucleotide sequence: TGTGCCAGCAGCTTAGTGGGGCTTGCTAGCGGGAGTAAGACCCAGTACTTC. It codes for CASSLVGLASGSKTQYF. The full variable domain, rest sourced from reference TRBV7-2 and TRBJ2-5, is GAGVSQSPSNKVTEKGKDVELRCDPISGHTALYWYRQSLGQGLEFLIYFQGNSAPDKSGLPSDRFSAERTGGSVSTLTIQRTQQEDSAVYLCASSLVGLASGSKTQYFGPGTRLLVL.

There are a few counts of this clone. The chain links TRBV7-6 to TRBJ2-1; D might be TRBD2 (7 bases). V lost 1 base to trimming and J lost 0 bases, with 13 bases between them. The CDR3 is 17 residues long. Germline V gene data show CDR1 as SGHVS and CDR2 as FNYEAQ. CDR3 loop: CASSLVSGGRSYNEQFF. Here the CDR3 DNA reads TGTGCCAGCAGCTTAGTTTCGGGGGGCCGCTCCTACAATGAGCAGTTCTTC.

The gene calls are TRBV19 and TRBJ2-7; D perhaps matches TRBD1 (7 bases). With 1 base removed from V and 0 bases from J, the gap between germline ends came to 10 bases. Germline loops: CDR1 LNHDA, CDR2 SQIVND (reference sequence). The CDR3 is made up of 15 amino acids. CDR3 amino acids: CASSIVEGASYEQYF. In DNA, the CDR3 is TGTGCCAGTAGTATAGTGGAGGGGGCCTCCTACGAGCAGTACTTC.

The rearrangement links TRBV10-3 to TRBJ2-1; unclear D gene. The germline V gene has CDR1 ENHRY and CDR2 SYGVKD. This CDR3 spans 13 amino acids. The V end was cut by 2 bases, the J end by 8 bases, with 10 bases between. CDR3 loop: CAISEATVYEQFF. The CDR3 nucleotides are TGTGCCATCAGTGAGGCCACAGTCTATGAGCAGTTCTTC.

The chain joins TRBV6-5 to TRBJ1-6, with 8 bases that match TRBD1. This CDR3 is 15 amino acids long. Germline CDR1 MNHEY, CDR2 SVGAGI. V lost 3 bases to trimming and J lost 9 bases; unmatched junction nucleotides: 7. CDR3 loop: CASSYGSGGFSPLHF. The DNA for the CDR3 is TGTGCCAGCAGTTATGGGTCAGGGGGCTTTTCACCCCTCCACTTT.

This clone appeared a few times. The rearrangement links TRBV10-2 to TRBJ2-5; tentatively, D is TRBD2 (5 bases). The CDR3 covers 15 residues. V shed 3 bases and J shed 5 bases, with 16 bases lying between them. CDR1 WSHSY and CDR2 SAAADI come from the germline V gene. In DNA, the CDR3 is TGCGCCAGCAGTGATATTGGCGGGCGGTTGGAGACCCAGTACTTC. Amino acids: CASSDIGGRLETQYF.

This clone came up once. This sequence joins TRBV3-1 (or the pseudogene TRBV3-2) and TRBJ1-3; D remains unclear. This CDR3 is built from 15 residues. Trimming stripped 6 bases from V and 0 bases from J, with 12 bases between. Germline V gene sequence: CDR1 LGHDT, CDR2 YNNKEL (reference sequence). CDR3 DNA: TGTGCCAGCAGTCCTAGCCCCATCTCTGGAAACACCATATATTTT. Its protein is CASSPSPISGNTIYF.

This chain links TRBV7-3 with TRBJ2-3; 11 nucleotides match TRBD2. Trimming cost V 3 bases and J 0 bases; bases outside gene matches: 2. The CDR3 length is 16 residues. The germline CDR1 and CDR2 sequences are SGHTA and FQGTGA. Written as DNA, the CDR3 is TGTGCCAGCAGCTTGGGACTAGCGGATAGCACAGATACGCAGTATTTT. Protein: CASSLGLADSTDTQYF.

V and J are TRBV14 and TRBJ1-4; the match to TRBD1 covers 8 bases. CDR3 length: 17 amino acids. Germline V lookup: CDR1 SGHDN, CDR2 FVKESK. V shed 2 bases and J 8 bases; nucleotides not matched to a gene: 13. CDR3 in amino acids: CASSQSTDRVIYEKLFF. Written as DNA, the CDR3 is TGTGCCAGCAGCCAATCCACGGACAGGGTGATTTACGAAAAACTGTTTTTT. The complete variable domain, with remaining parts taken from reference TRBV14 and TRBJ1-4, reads EAGVTQFPSHSVIEKGQTVTLRCDPISGHDNLYWYRRVMGKEIKFLLHFVKESKQDESGMPNNRFLAERTGGTYSTLKVQPAELEDSGVYFCASSQSTDRVIYEKLFFGSGTQLSVL.

CDR3 nucleotide sequence: TGTGCCAGCAGCTTGTTGGCGCGGGGGGGCCCCACCGGGGAGCTGTTTTTT. It codes for CASSLLARGGPTGELFF. The V and J genes are TRBV7-3 and TRBJ2-2; 9 positions match TRBD2. Germline V CDR1 and CDR2: SGHTA, FQGTGA. The J segment lost 4 bases and the V segment lost 3 bases, leaving 9 bases of the junction unmatched. CDR3 length: 17 amino acids.

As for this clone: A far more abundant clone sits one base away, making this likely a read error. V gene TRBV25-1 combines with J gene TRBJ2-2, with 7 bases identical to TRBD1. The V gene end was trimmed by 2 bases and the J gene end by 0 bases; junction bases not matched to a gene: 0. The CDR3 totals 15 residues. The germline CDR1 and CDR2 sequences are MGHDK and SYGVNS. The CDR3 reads CASSEGTANTGELFF. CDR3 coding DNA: TGTGCCAGCAGTGAAGGGACAGCGAACACCGGGGAGCTGTTTTTT.

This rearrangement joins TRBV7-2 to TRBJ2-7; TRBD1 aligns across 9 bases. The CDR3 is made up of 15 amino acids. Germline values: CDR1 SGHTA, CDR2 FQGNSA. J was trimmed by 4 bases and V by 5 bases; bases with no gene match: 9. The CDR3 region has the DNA TGTGCCAGCAGCCGGACCTACGACAGGGGGTACGAGCAGTACTTC. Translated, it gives CASSRTYDRGYEQYF. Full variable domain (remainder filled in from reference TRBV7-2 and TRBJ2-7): GAGVSQSPSNKVTEKGKDVELRCDPISGHTALYWYRQSLGQGLEFLIYFQGNSAPDKSGLPSDRFSAERTGGSVSTLTIQRTQQEDSAVYLCASSRTYDRGYEQYFGPGTRLTVT.

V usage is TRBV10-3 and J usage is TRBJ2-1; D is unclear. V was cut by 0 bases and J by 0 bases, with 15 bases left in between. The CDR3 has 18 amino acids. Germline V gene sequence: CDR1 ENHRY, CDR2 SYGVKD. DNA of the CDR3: TGTGCCATCAGTGAGTCGATCTTGCCGCTTAGCTCCTACAATGAGCAGTTCTTC. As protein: CAISESILPLSSYNEQFF.

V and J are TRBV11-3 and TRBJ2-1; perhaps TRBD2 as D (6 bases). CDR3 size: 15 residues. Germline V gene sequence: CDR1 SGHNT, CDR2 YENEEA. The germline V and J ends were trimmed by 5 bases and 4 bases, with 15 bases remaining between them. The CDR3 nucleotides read TGTGCCAGCAGCCCCGGTCGGGAGAGGTACAATGAGCAGTTCTTC. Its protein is CASSPGRERYNEQFF.

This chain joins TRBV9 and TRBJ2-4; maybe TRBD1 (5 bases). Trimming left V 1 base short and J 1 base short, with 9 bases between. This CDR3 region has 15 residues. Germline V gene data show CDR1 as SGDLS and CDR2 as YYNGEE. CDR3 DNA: TGTGCCAGCAGCGTAAGGGGTGAGGCCAAAAACATTCAGTACTTC. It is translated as CASSVRGEAKNIQYF.

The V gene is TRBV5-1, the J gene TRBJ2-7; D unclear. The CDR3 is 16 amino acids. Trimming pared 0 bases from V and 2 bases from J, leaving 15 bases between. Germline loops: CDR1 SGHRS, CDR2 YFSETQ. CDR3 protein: CASSLGSATVAYEQYF. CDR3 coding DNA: TGCGCCAGCAGCTTGGGATCTGCGACTGTCGCCTACGAGCAGTACTTC. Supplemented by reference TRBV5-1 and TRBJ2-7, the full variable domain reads KAGVTQTPRYLIKTRGQQVTLSCSPISGHRSVSWYQQTPGQGLQFLFEYFSETQRNKGNFPGRFSGRQFSNSRSEMNVSTLELGDSALYLCASSLGSATVAYEQYFGPGTRLTVT.

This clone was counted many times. CDR3 DNA: TGTGCCATCAGTGAGTCAACAGGGAAGGCCTACCAAGAGACCCAGTACTTC. Protein: CAISESTGKAYQETQYF. This sequence joins TRBV10-3 and TRBJ2-5; a possible D gene is TRBD1 (6 bases). Germline lookup yields CDR1 ENHRY and CDR2 SYGVKD. V was shortened by 0 bases and J by 0 bases, with 14 bases between the two germline ends. The CDR3 is 17 residues long.

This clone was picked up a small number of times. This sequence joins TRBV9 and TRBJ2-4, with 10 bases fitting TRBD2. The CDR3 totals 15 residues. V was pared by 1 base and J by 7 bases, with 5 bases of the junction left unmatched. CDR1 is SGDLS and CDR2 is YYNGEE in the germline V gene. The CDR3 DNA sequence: TGTGCCAGCAGCGTAAGAGCGGGAGGGCCGAACATTCAGTACTTC. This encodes CASSVRAGGPNIQYF.